The rows below give T cell receptor beta chains drawn from one sample of a study of human T cells and chemical hapten exposure. One entry per CDR3 protein results from TCRdb running MiXCR on the RACE reads. The data hold 120,000 to 150,000 distinct CDR3 sequences, with about 12% observed a single time. The sequencing used whole blood, collected in connection with sensitization to the hapten diphenylcyclopropenone (DPC). Every receptor here comes from a woman aged 45-59 years with alopecia areata. Some clones in this sample may be carry-over from other donors' samples. The CDR3 runs from the conserved cysteine through the conserved F or W. A D gene is named only where the DNA matches it firmly. Clone size is given for some rows only: seen once, a few or many times, or a class if the clone is expanded.

15	TRBD1	TRBJ1-2	.	TRBV20-1	CSAGDGTGRNYGYTF	TGCAGTGCTGGGGATGGGACAGGGCGGAACTATGGCTACACCTTC
17	TRBD1	TRBJ1-1	many	TRBV12-3/TRBV12-4	CASRHDTKQGRDTEAFF	TGTGCCAGCAGACACGACACAAAACAGGGGAGGGACACTGAAGCTTTCTTT
13	TRBD1	TRBJ1-5	.	TRBV7-2	CASPGQGSQPQHF	TGTGCCTCACCGGGACAGGGAAGTCAGCCCCAGCATTTT
13	TRBD2	TRBJ2-7	few	TRBV20-1	CSARGLARYEQYF	TGCAGTGCTCGCGGACTAGCGAGGTACGAGCAGTACTTC
16	TRBD2	TRBJ2-7	few	TRBV27	CASSLTHSGGGYEQYF	TGTGCCAGCAGTCTCACCCACTCTGGGGGGGGCTACGAGCAGTACTTC
14	.	TRBJ2-1	many	TRBV4-2	CASSQDRTYNEQFF	TGTGCCAGCAGCCAAGACCGGACCTACAATGAGCAGTTCTTC
15	.	TRBJ1-1	few	TRBV20-1	CSARGRGRVNTEAFF	TGCAGTGCTAGAGGCCGGGGACGGGTGAACACTGAAGCTTTCTTT
15	TRBD1	TRBJ2-7	.	TRBV28	CASRPRDRGSKEQYF	TGTGCCAGCAGACCCCGGGACAGGGGGTCGAAGGAGCAGTACTTC
14	.	TRBJ2-7	many	TRBV6-6	CASSYGSTRYEQYF	TGTGCCAGCAGTTACGGGTCCACCCGTTACGAGCAGTACTTC
16	TRBD2	TRBJ2-1	many	TRBV4-2	CASSQEVAGAYNEQFF	TGTGCCAGCAGCCAAGAAGTAGCGGGGGCCTACAATGAGCAGTTCTTC
15	TRBD2	TRBJ2-3	few	TRBV5-1	CASTLAGVNTDTQYF	TGCGCCAGCACCCTAGCGGGAGTTAACACAGATACGCAGTATTTT
14	.	TRBJ1-1	few	TRBV29-1	CSVFRTGVNTEAFF	TGCAGCGTTTTTCGGACCGGGGTGAACACTGAAGCTTTCTTT
16	TRBD2	TRBJ2-1	few	TRBV6-5	CASRLAGLSSYNEQFF	TGTGCCAGCAGGCTAGCGGGCCTGAGCTCCTACAATGAGCAGTTCTTC
15	.	TRBJ1-6	few	TRBV5-1	CASSLAQSLGSPLHF	TGCGCCAGCAGCTTGGCACAGAGCCTAGGTTCACCCCTCCACTTT
14	.	TRBJ1-1	.	TRBV11-2	CASSFRGTGTEAFF	TGTGCCAGCAGCTTTAGGGGAACGGGGACTGAAGCTTTCTTT
19	TRBD1	TRBJ2-2	few	TRBV5-1	CASSLAPSTGGLNTGELFF	TGCGCCAGCAGCTTGGCCCCTTCGACAGGGGGATTGAACACCGGGGAGCTGTTTTTT
17	TRBD2	TRBJ2-3	medium-sized	TRBV7-2	CASSTSLAGSSTDTQYF	TGTGCCAGCAGCACATCATTAGCGGGATCTAGCACAGATACGCAGTATTTT
16	.	TRBJ1-1	.	TRBV6-1	CASSEGGLGKNTEAFF	TGTGCCAGCAGTGAAGGAGGACTAGGGAAAAACACTGAAGCTTTCTTT
12	.	TRBJ1-2	many	TRBV7-2	CASSLDTYGYTF	TGTGCCAGCAGCCTTGACACCTATGGCTACACCTTC
15	.	TRBJ1-5	many	TRBV5-1	CASSRGLGPGQPQHF	TGCGCCAGCAGCCGTGGCCTAGGCCCGGGACAGCCCCAGCATTTT